The present entry profiles one T cell receptor beta chain with its context. This clone was seen just once. Its recognized antigen is unknown. The input lacks base qualities; no much larger clone sits a single base away. Genomic DNA was extracted from sorted cells for sequencing of the TCRbeta CDR3 region. The immunoSEQ Assay was used for sequencing of TCRbeta CDR3 regions. Imported from immuneACCESS, the table was reduced by TCRdb to in-frame sequences with V and J called. These copies leave out some clones; in studies compared against another copy, an unresolved V gene accounts for under half, and the cause of the remainder is not known. For this sample there are roughly 60,000 clones; under 95% appear just once. Clones ranked in the top ten supply 14% of the sample. Patients with autoimmune disease history or receiving systemic immunosuppression were excluded from the trial. Peripheral blood for TCR sequencing was collected from all dose cohorts at baseline, on cycle 4 day 1, and on cycle 7 day 1. Samples came from an open-label, multicenter, first-in-human phase I dose-escalation trial of ivuxolimab. Adults with locally advanced or metastatic melanoma, renal cell carcinoma, hepatocellular carcinoma or head and neck squamous cell carcinoma were enrolled in the trial. Before TCR sequencing, CD4+ T cells and CD8+ T cells were sorted from peripheral blood as separate populations.

Its CDR3 holds 16 amino acids, cysteine through phenylalanine. Only the CDR3 part of the read is kept: 48 bases, read in frame from the first base. This record comes from a study of OX40 agonist ivuxolimab in advanced cancers. Some background on the complete study: The costimulatory receptor OX40 (CD134) was targeted by ivuxolimab, a fully human IgG2 agonistic monoclonal antibody. Intravenous ivuxolimab was administered to patients every 2 weeks at six dose levels: 0.01, 0.1, 0.3, 1.5, 3 and 10 mg/kg. Of the approximately 50 dose-escalation patients, hepatocellular carcinoma was present in 19, melanoma in some 15, renal cell carcinoma in 9 and head and neck cancer in 9. In the dose-escalation cohort, nearly 85% of patients were male, and the mean age was roughly 60 years with a range of roughly 23 to 79. Prior anti-PD-1, anti-PD-L1 or anti-CTLA-4 therapy was permitted, and approximately 42% of dose-escalation patients had received checkpoint inhibitors. Partial responses were achieved by three dose-escalation patients, of whom one had hepatocellular carcinoma and two had cutaneous melanoma. Peripheral TCRbeta sequencing aimed to test whether ivuxolimab altered TCR sequence diversity and caused clonal T-cell expansion. The paper reports the monotherapy dose-escalation portion (N of about 56 patients) of the phase I ivuxolimab trial.

The study at large found these results: The antigen specificity of the peripheral T cells that underwent clonal expansion was not determined. Low levels of normalized T-cell clonal expansion were also seen in some nonresponding patients. At doses of 0.1 to 3.0 mg/kg, clonal expansion of both CD4+ and CD8+ blood T cells was observed from baseline to week 6. In partial responders in the 0.1-3.0 mg/kg groups, normalized peripheral clonal expansion was found to be among the lowest, especially among CD8+ T cells. After ivuxolimab, more expanded clones were found on average in CD8+ T cells than in CD4+ T cells.

This sample comprised CD4+ or CD8+ T cells sorted from blood, obtained in a trial of the OX40 agonist ivuxolimab. This TCR was sampled from an adult with an advanced solid tumor such as melanoma, head and neck, liver or kidney cancer. The sequence links TRBV12-1 to TRBJ1-5; the tabulated D call, TRBD1, remains unverified against the DNA. TRBV12-1 is classified as a pseudogene. The DNA is TGTGCCAGCAGCCGGAGTGACAGGGATTTAGATCAGCCCCAGCATTTT. Translated, this gives CASSRSDRDLDQPQHF.